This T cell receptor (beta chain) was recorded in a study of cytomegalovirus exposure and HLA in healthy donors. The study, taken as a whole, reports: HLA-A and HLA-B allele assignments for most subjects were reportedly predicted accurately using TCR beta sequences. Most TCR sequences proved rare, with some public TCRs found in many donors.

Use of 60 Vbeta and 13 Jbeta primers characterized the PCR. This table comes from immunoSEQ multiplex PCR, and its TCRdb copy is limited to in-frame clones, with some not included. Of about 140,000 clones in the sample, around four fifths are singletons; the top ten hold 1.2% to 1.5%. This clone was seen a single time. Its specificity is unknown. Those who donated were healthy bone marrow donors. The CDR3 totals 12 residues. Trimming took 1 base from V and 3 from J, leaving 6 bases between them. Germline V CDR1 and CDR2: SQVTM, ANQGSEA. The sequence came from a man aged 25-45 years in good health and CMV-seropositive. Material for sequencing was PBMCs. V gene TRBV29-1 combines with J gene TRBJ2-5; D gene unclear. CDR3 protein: CSVEGAEETQYF. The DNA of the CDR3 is TGCAGCGTTGAAGGGGCAGAAGAGACCCAGTACTTC.